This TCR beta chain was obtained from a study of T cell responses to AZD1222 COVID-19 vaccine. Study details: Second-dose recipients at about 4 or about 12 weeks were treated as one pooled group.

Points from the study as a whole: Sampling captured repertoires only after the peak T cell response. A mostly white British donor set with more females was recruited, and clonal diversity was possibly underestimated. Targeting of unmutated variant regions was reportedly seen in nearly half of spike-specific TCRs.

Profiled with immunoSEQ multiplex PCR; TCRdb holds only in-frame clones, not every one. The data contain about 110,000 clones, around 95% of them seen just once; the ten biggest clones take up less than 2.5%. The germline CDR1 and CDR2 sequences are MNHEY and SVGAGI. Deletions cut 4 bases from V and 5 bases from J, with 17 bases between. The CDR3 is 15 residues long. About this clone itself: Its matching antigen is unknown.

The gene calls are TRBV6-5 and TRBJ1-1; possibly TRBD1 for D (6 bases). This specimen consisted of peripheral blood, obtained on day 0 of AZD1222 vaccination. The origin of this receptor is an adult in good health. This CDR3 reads CASSSQTGAKTEAFF. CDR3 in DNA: TGTGCCAGCAGTTCTCAGACAGGAGCAAAAACTGAAGCTTTCTTT.